The present entry profiles one T cell receptor beta chain with its context. Its target is not known. These data originate in a study of high-grade serous ovarian cancer treatment subgroups. Study as a whole: Each sample yielded on average approximately 7,500 unique TCR beta rearrangements from some 15,000 reads. Whole-study findings and limits: TCR relatedness rose with neoantigen level and trended with mutation load. Only CDR3 was analyzed; CDR1 and CDR2 were not. Repertoire similarity ranged about 0.1 to 0.85 between tumors of one patient.

Tumor tissue was taken before any definitive surgery or chemotherapy was given. The junction had 8 bases not matched to a gene; V was cut back by 4 bases and J by 1 base. CDR1 and CDR2 (germline): MDHEN, SYDVKM. The CDR3 has 16 amino acids. The repertoire was sequenced with immunoSEQ multiplex PCR; TCRdb's copy has only in-frame clones and lacks some. The table includes about 1,400 clones, 77% detected once. This rearrangement joins TRBV28 to TRBJ2-7; TRBD1 matches at 9 bases. The clonotype comes from a human donor with high-grade serous ovarian cancer. The sample was tumor tissue. This chain's CDR3 is CASSSPGQGVSYEQYF. For the CDR3, the DNA is TGTGCCAGCAGTTCCCCGGGACAGGGAGTGTCCTACGAGCAGTACTTC.